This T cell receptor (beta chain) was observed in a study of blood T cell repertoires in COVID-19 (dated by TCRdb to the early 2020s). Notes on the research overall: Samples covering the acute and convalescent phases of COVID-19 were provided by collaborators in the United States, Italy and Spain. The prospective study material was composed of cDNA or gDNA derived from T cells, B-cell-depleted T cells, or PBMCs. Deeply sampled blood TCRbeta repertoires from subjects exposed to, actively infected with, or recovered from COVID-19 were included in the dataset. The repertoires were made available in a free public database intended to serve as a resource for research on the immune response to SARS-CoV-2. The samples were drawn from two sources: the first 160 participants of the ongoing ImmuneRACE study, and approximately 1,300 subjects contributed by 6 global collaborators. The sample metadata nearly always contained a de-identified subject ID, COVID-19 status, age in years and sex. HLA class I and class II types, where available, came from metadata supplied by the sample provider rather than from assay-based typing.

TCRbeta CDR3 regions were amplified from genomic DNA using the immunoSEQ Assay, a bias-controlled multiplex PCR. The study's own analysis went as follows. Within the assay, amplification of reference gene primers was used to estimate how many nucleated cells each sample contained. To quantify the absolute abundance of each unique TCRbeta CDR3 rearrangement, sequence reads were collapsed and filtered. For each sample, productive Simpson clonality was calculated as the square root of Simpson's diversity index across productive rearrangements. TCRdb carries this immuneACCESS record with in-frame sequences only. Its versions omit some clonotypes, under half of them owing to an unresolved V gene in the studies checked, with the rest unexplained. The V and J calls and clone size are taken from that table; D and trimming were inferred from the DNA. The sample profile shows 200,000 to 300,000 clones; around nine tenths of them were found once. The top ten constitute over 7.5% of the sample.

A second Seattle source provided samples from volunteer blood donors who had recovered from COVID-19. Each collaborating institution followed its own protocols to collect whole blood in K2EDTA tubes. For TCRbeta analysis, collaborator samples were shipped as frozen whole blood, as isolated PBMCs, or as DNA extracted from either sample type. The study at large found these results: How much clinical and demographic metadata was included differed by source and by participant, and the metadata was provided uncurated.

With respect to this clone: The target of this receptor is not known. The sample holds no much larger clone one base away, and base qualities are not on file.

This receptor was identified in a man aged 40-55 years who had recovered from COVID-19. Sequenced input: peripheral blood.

The sequenced DNA is TGTGCCAGCAGTTACGGGACTAGCGTGGAGACCCAGTACTTC. It encodes CASSYGTSVETQYF. This receptor chain uses TRBV6-5 and TRBJ2-5, with 10 middle bases fitting TRBD2. Inclusive of the bounding cysteine and phenylalanine, the CDR3 is 14 residues long. The entry retains the CDR3 DNA only, 42 bases that are in frame from base 1. Trimming takes 2 bases off V and 5 bases off J; junction bases not matched to a gene: 2. Looking up the germline V gene yields CDR1 MNHEY and CDR2 SVGAGI.